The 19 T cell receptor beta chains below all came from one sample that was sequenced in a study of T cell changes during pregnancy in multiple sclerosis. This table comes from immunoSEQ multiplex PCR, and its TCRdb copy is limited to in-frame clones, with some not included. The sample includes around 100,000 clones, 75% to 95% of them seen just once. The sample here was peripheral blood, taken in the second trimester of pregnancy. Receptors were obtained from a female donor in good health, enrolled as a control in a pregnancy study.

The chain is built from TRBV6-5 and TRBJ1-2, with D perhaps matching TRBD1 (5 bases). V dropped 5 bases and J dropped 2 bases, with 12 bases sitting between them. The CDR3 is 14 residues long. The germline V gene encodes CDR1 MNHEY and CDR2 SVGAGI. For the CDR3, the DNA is TGTGCCAGCAGTGGGGGGACGGCAAACTATGGCTACACCTTC. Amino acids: CASSGGTANYGYTF.

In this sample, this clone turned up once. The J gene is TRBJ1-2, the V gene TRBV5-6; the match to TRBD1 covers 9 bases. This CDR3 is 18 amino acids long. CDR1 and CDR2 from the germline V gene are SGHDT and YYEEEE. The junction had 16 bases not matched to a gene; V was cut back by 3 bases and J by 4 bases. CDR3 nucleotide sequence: TGTGCCAGCAGCTCGAAGCGCCCACAGGGGGCGCTACGCTATGGCTACACCTTC. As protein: CASSSKRPQGALRYGYTF.

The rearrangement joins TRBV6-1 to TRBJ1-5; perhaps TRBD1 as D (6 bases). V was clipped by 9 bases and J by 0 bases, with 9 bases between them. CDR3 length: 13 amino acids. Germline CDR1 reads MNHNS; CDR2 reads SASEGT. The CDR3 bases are TGTGCCAGTGGGGGGGCTAGCAATCAGCCCCAGCATTTT. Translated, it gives CASGGASNQPQHF.

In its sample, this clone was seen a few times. CDR3 in amino acids: CASSGQGAGEQYF. CDR3 DNA: TGTGCCAGCAGCGGGCAGGGGGCCGGCGAGCAGTACTTC. The chain combines TRBV9 with TRBJ2-7; TRBD1 matches at 8 bases. Germline V gene data show CDR1 as SGDLS and CDR2 as YYNGEE. V was clipped by 3 bases and J by 6 bases; unmatched bases: 5. The CDR3 extends over 13 amino acids.

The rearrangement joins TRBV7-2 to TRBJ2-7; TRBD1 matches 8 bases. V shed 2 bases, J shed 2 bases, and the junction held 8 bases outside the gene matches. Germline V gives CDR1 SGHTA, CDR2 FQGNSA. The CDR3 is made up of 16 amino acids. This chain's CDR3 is CASSLKGQGGTYEQYF. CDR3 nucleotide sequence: TGTGCCAGCAGCTTAAAAGGACAGGGCGGTACCTACGAGCAGTACTTC.

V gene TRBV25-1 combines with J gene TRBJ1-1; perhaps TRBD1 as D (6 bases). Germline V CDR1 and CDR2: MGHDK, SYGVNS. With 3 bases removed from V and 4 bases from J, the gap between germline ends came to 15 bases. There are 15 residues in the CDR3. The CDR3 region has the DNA TGTGCCAGCAGTGATGGAACAGGGTATGGCACTGAAGCTTTCTTT. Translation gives CASSDGTGYGTEAFF.

The CDR3 spells CASSSGVHEQYF. The CDR3 bases are TGTGCCAGCAGTTCGGGAGTCCACGAGCAGTACTTC. V is TRBV28 and J is TRBJ2-7, with a possible D match to TRBD2 (6 bases). CDR3 length equals 12 residues. Germline lookup yields CDR1 MDHEN and CDR2 SYDVKM. Trimming removed 4 bases from V and 5 bases from J, with 9 bases in between.

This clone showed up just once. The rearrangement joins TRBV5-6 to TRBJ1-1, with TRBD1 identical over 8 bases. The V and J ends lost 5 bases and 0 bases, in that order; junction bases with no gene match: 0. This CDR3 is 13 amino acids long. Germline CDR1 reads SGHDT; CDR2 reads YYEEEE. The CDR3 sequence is CASRTGVNTEAFF. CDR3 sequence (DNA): TGTGCCAGCAGGACAGGGGTGAACACTGAAGCTTTCTTT.

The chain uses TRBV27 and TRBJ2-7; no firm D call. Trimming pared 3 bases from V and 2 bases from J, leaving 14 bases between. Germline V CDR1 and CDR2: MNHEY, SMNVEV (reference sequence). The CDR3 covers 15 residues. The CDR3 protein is CASSFASPVAYEQYF. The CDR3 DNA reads TGTGCCAGCAGTTTCGCCAGTCCAGTTGCCTACGAGCAGTACTTC.

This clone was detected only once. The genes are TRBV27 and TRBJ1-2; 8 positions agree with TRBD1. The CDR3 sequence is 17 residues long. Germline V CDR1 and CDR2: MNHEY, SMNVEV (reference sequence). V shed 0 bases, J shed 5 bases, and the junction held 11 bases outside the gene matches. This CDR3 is CASSLSDRVGLRYGYTF. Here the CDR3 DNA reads TGTGCCAGCAGTTTATCGGACAGGGTAGGTCTACGGTATGGCTACACCTTC.

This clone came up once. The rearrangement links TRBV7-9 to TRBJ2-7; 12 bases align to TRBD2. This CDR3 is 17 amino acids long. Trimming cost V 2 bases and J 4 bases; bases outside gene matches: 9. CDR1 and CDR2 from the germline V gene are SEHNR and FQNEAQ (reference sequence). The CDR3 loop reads CASSLQPGLAGRYEQYF. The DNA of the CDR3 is TGTGCCAGCAGCTTACAGCCCGGACTAGCGGGGCGATACGAGCAGTACTTC.

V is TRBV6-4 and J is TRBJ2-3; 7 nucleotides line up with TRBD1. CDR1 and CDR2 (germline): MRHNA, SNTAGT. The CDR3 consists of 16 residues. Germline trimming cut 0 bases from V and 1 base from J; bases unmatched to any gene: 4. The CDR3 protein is CASSDSTGKGTDTQYF. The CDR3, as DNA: TGTGCCAGCAGTGACTCGACAGGGAAGGGCACAGATACGCAGTATTTT.

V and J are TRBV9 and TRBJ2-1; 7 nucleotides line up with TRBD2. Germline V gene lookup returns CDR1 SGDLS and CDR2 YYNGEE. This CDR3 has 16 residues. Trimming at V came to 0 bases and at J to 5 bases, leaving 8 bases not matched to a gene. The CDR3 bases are TGTGCCAGCAGCGTAGAGCGGGGCCTAGTAGACAATGAGCAGTTCTTC. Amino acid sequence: CASSVERGLVDNEQFF.

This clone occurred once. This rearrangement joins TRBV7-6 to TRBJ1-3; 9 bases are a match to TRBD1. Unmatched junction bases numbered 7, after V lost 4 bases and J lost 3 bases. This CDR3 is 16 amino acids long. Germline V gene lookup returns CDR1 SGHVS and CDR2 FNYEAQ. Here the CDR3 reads CASSSSGTGNGNTIYF. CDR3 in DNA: TGTGCCAGCAGCTCGTCCGGGACAGGGAATGGAAACACCATATATTTT.

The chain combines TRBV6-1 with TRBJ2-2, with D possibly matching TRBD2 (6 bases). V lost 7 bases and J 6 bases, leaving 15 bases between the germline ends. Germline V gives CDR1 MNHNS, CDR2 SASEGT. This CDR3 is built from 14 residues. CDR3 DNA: TGTGCCAGCAAGGAGGGGCGCAGCGCCGGGGAGCTGTTTTTT. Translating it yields CASKEGRSAGELFF.

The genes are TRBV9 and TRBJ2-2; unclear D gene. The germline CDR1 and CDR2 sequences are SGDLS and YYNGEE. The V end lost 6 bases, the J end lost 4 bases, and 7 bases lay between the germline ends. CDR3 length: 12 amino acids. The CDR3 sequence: CASTPGTGELFF. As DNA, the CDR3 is TGTGCCAGCACCCCCGGCACCGGGGAGCTGTTTTTT.

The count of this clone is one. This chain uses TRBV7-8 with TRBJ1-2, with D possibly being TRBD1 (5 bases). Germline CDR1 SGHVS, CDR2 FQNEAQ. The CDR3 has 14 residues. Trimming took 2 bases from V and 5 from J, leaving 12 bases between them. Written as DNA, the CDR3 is TGTGCCAGCAGCTTATCTGAAGGGGCTTATGGCTACACCTTC. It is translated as CASSLSEGAYGYTF. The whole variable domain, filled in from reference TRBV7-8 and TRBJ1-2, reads GAGVSQSPRYKVAKRGQDVALRCDPISGHVSLFWYQQALGQGPEFLTYFQNEAQLDKSGLPSDRFFAERPEGSVSTLKIQRTQQEDSAVYLCASSLSEGAYGYTFGSGTRLTVV.

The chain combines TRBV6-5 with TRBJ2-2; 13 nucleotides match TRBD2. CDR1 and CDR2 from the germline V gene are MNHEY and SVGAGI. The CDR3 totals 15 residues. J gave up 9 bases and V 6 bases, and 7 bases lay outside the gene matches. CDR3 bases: TGTGCCAGCAGCCAAACTAGCGGGGGGGCACGGGAGCTGTTTTTT. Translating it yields CASSQTSGGARELFF.

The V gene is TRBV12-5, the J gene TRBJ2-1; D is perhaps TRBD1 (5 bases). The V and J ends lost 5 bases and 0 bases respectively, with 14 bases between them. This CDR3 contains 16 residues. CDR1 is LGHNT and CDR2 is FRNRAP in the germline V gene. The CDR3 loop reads CASGGKTGSSYNEQFF. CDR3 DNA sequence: TGTGCTAGTGGTGGAAAAACAGGAAGCTCCTACAATGAGCAGTTCTTC.